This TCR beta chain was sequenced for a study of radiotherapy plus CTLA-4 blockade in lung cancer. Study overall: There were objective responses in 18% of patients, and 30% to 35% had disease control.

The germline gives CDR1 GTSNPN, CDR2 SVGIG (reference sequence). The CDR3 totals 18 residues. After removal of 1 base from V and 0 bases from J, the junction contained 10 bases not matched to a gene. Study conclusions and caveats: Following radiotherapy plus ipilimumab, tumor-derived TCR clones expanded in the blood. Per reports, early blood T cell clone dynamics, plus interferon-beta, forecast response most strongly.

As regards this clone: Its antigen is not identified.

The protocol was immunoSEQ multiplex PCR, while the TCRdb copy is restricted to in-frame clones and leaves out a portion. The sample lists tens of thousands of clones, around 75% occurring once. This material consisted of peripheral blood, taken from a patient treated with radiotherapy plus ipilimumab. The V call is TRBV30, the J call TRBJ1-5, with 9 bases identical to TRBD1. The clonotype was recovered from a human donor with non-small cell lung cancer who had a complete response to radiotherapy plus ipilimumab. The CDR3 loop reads CAWSAGQGITLSNQPQHF. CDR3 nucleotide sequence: TGTGCCTGGAGTGCTGGACAGGGGATTACCCTTAGCAATCAGCCCCAGCATTTT.